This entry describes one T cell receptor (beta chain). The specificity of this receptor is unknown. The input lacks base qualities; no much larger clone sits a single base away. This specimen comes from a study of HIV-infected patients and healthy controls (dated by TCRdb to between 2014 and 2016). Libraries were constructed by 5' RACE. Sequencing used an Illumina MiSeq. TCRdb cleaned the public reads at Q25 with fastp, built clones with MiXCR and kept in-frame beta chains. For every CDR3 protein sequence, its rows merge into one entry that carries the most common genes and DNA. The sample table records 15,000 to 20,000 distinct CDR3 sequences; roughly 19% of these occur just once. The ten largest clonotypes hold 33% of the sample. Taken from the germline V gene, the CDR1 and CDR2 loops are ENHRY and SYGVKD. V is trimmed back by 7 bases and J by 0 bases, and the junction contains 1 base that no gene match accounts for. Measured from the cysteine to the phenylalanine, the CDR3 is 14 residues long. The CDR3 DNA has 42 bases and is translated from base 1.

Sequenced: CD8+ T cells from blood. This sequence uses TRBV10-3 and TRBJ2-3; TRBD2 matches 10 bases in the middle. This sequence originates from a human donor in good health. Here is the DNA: TGTGCCATCAAGGGACTAGCGAGCACAGATACGCAGTATTTT. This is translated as CAIKGLASTDTQYF.